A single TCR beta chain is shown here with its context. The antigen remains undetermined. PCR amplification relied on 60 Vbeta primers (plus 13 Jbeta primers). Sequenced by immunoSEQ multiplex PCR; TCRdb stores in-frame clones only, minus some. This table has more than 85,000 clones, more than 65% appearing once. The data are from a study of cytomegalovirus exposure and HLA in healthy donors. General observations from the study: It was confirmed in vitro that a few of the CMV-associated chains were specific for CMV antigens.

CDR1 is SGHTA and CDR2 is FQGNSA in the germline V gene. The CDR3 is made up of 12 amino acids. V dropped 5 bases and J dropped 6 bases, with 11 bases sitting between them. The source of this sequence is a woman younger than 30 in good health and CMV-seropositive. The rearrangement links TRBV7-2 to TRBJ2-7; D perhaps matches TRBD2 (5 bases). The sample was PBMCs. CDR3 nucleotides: TGTGCCAGCAGCGAGGACGGGATCGAGCAGTACTTC. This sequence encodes CASSEDGIEQYF. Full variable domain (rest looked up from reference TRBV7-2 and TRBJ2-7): GAGVSQSPSNKVTEKGKDVELRCDPISGHTALYWYRQSLGQGLEFLIYFQGNSAPDKSGLPSDRFSAERTGGSVSTLTIQRTQQEDSAVYLCASSEDGIEQYFGPGTRLTVT.